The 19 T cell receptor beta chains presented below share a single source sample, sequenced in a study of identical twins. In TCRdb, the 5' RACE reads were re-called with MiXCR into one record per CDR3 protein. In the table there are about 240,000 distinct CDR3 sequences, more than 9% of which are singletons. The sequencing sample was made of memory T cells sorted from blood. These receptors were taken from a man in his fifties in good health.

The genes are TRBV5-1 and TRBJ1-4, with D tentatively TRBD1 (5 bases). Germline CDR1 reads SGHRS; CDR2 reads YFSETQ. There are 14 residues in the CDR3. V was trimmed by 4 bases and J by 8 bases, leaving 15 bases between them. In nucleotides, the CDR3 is TGCGCCAGCAGCCCCGGGGGTTTGAGGGAAAAACTGTTTTTT. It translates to CASSPGGLREKLFF.

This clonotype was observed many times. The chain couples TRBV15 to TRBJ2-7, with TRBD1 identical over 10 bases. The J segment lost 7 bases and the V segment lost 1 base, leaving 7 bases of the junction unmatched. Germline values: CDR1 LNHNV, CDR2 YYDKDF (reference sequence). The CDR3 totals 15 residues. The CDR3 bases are TGTGCCACCAGCAGAGGGACAGGGGGAAAGGGGGAGCAGTACTTC. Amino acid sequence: CATSRGTGGKGEQYF.

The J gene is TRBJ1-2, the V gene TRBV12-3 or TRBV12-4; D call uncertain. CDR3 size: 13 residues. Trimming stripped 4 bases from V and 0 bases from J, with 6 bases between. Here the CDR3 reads CASSSGANYGYTF. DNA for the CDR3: TGTGCCAGCAGTTCGGGAGCTAACTATGGCTACACCTTC.

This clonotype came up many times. The DNA of the CDR3 is TGTGCCAGCAGCCCCGGACAGGGTGGGGCTGGGGCCAACGTCCTGACTTTC. Translated, it gives CASSPGQGGAGANVLTF. V gene TRBV6-2 or TRBV6-3 combines with J gene TRBJ2-6; 8 nucleotides agree with TRBD1. The length of the CDR3 is 17 residues. V lost 6 bases and J lost 2; bases outside the gene matches: 9. CDR1 is MNHEY, CDR2 SVGEGT, per germline.

CDR3 protein: CASSARQASTDTQYF. CDR3 nucleotide sequence: TGTGCCAGCAGTGCAAGACAGGCGAGCACAGATACGCAGTATTTT. The chain recombines TRBV25-1 with TRBJ2-3, with D perhaps matching TRBD1 (6 bases). CDR1 is MGHDK, CDR2 SYGVNS, per germline. V was cut by 4 bases and J by 0 bases, with 11 bases left in between. The CDR3 consists of 15 residues.

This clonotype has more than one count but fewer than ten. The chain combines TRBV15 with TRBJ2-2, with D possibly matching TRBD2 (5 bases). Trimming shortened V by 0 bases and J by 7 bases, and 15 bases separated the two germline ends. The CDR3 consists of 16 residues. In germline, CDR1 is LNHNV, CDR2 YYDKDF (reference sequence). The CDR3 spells CATSRDVGTSGGELFF. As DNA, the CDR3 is TGTGCCACCAGCAGAGATGTTGGAACCAGCGGCGGGGAGCTGTTTTTT.

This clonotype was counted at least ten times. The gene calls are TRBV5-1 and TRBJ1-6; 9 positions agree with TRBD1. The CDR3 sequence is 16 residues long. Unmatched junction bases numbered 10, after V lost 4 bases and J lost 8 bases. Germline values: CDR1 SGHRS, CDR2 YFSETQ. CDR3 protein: CASSETGGSGDSPLHF. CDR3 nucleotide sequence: TGCGCCAGCAGCGAAACAGGGGGCAGTGGGGATTCACCCCTCCACTTT.

The CDR3 protein is CASSLASGSSSYNGHFF. The CDR3 nucleotides are TGCGCCAGCAGCTTGGCTAGCGGGAGTTCTTCTTACAATGGGCACTTCTTC. The chain employs TRBV5-1 and TRBJ2-1, with TRBD2 matching 10 bases. The J segment lost 16 bases and the V segment lost 0 bases, leaving 19 bases of the junction unmatched. The CDR3 extends over 17 amino acids. The germline gives CDR1 SGHRS, CDR2 YFSETQ.

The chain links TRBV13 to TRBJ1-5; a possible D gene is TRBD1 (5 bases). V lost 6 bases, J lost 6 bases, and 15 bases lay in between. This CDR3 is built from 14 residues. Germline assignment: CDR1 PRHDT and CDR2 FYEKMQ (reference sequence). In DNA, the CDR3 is TGTGCCAGCAGTTCAGGGAGTTTGAGTCAGCCCCAGCATTTT. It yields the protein CASSSGSLSQPQHF. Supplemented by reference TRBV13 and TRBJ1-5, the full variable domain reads AAGVIQSPRHLIKEKRETATLKCYPIPRHDTVYWYQQGPGQDPQFLISFYEKMQSDKGSIPDRFSAQQFSDYHSELNMSSLELGDSALYFCASSSGSLSQPQHFGDGTRLSIL.

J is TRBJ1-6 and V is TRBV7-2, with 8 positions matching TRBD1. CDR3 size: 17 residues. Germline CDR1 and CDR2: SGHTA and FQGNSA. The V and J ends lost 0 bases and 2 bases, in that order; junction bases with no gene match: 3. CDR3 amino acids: CASSLADRGTYNSPLHF. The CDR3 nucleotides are TGTGCCAGCAGCTTAGCCGACAGGGGTACCTATAATTCACCCCTCCACTTT.

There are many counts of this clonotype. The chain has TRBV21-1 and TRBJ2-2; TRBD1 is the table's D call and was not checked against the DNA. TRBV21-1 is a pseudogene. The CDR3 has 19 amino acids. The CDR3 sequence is CASSSKRGGQGANTGELFF. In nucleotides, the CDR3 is TGTGCCAGCAGCTCAAAGAGGGGAGGACAGGGGGCGAACACCGGGGAGCTGTTTTTT.

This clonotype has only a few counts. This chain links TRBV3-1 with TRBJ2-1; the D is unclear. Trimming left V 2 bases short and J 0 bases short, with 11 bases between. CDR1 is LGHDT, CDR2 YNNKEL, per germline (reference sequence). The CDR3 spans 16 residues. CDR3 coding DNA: TGTGCCAGCAGCCAATTTGGACGGAGCTCCTACAATGAGCAGTTCTTC. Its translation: CASSQFGRSSYNEQFF.

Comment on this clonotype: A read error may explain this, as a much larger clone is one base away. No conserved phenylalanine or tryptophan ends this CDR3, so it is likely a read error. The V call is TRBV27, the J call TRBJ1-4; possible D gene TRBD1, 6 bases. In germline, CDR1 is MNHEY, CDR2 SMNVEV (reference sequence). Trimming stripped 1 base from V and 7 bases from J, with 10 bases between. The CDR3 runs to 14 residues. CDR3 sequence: CASSLYPTGEKLFS. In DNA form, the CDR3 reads TGTGCCAGCAGTTTATATCCGACAGGTGAAAAACTGTTTTCT.

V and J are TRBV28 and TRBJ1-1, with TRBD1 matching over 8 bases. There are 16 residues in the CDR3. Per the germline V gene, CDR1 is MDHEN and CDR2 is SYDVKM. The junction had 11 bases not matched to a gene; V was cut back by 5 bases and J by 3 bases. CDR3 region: CASSPPGQGRHTEAFF. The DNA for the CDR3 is TGTGCCAGCAGTCCCCCCGGACAGGGTCGTCACACTGAAGCTTTCTTT.

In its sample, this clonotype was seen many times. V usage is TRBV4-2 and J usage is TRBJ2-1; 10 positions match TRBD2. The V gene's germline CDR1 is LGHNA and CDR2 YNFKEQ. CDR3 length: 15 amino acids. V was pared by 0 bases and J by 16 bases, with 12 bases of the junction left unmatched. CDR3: CASSQDERGGQRLFF. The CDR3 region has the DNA TGTGCCAGCAGCCAAGATGAGCGGGGGGGCCAAAGATTATTCTTC.

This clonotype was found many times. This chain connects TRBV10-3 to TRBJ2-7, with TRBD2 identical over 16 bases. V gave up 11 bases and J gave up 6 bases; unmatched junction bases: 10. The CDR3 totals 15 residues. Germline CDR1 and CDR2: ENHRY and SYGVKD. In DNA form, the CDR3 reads TGTGCCTCCCGAGGGACTAGCGGGAGGGCCCTCGAGCAGTACTTC. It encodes CASRGTSGRALEQYF.

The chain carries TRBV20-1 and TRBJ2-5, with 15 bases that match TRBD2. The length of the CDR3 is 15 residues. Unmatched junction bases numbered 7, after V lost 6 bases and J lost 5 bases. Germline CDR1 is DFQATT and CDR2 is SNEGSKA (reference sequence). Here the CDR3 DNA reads TGCAGTGCAGCGGGACTAGCGGGAGGAGGGGAGACCCAGTACTTC. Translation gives CSAAGLAGGGETQYF.

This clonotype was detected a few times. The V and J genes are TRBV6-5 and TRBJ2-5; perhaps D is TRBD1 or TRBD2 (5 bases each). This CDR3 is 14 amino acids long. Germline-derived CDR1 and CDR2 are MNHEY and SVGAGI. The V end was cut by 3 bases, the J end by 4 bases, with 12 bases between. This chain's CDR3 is CASSYLGVRETQYF. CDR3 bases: TGTGCCAGCAGTTATTTGGGGGTACGAGAGACCCAGTACTTC.

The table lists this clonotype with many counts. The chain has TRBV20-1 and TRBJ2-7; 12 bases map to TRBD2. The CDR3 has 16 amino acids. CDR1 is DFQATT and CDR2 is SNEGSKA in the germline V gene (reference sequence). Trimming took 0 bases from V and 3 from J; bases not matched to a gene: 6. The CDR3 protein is CSARDLAGGSNYEQYF. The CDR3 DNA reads TGCAGTGCTAGAGACCTAGCGGGGGGGAGTAACTACGAGCAGTACTTC.